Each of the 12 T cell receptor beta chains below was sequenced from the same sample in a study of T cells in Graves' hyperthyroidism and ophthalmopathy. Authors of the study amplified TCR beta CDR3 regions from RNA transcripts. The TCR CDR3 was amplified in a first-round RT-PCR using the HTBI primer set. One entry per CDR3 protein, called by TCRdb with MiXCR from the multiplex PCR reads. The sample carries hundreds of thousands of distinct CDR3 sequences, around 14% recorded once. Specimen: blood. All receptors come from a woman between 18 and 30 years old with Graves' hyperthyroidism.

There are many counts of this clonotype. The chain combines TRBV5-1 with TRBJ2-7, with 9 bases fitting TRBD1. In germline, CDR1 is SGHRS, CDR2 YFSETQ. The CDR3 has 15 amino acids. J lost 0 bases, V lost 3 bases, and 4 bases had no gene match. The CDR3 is CASSWGQGHSYEQYF. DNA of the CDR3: TGCGCCAGCAGCTGGGGACAGGGCCACTCCTACGAGCAGTACTTC.

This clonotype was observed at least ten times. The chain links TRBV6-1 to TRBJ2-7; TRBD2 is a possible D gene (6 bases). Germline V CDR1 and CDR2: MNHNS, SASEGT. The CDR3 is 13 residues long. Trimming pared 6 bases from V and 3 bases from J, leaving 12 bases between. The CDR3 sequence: CASRPGAGYEQYF. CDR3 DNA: TGTGCCAGCAGGCCGGGAGCGGGCTACGAGCAGTACTTC.

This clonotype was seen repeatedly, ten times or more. CDR3 residues: CASSQSTVHGYTF. For the CDR3, the DNA is TGTGCCAGCAGCCAATCCACAGTGCATGGCTACACCTTC. The chain combines TRBV16 with TRBJ1-2, with D unresolved. Germline CDR1 reads KGHSY; CDR2 reads FQNENV. There are 13 residues in the CDR3. V lost 0 bases, J lost 6 bases, and 8 bases lay in between.

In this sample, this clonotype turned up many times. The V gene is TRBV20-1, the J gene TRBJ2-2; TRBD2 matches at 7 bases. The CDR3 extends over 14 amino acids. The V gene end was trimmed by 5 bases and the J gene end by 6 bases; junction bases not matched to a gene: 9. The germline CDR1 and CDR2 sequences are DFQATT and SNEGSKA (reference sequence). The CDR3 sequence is CSAPRGGSAGELFF. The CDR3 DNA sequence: TGCAGTGCTCCTAGAGGCGGGAGTGCCGGGGAGCTGTTTTTT.

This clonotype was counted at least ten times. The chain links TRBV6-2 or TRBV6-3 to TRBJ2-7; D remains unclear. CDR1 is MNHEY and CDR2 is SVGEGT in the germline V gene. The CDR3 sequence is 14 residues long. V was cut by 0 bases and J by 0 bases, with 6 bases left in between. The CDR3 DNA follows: TGTGCCAGCAGTTACTCGCAGCTCTCCTACGAGCAGTACTTC. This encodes CASSYSQLSYEQYF.

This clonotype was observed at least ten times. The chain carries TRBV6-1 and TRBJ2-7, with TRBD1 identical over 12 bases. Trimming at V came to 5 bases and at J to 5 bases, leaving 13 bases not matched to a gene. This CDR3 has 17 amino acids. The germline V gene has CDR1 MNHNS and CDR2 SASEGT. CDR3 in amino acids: CASSLNYGTGGLHEQYF. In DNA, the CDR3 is TGTGCCAGCAGTTTAAACTATGGGACAGGGGGCCTCCACGAGCAGTACTTC.

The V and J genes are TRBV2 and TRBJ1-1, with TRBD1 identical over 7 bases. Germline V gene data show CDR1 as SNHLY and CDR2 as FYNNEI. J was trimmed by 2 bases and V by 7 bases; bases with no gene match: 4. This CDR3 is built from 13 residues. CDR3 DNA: TGTGCCAGCACCCGGACAGGAAACACTGAAGCTTTCTTT. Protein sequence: CASTRTGNTEAFF.

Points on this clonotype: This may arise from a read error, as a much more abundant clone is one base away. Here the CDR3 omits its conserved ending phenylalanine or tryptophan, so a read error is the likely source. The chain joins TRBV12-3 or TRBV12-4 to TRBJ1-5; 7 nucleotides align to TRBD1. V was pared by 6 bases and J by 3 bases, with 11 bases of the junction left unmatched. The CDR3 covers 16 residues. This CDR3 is CASSVVNGQVNQPQHS. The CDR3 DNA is TGTGCCAGCAGCGTCGTAAACGGACAGGTCAATCAGCCCCAGCATTCT.

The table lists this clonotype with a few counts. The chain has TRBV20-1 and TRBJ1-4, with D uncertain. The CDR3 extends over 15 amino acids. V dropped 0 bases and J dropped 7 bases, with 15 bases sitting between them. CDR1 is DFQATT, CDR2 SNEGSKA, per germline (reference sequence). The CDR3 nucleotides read TGCAGTGCTAGAGATGTTGGCAAAATGAGTGAAAAACTGTTTTTT. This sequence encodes CSARDVGKMSEKLFF.

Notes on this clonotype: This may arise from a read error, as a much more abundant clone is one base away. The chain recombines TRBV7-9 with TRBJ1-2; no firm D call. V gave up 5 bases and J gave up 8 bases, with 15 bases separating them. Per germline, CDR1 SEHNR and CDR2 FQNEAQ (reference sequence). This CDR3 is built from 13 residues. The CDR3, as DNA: TGTGCCAGCAGCGCCGGGCCTTCGAGAGGCTACACCTTC. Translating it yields CASSAGPSRGYTF.

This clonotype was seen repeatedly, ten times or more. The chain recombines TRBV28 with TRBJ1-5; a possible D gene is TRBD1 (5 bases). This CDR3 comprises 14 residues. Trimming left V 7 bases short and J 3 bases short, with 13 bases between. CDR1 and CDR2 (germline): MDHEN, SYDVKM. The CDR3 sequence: CASTPTGLNQPQHF. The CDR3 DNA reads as TGTGCCAGCACCCCTACGGGGCTCAATCAGCCCCAGCATTTT.

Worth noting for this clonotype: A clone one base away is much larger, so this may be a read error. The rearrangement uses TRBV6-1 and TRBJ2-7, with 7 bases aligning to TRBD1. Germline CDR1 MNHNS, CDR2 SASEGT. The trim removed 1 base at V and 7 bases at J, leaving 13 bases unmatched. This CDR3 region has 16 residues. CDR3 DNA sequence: TGTGCCAGCAGTGAAGGTACGAGACAGGGATTCAGGGAGCAGTACTTC. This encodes CASSEGTRQGFREQYF.